This T cell receptor beta chain is from a study of vaccination and CD4 T cells after COVID-19. Researchers used the Oncomine TCR Beta short-read assay to sequence DNA from cultured CD4+ T cells. TCRdb re-called the PCR reads through MiXCR, storing one row per CDR3 protein. The sample comprises some 18,000 distinct CDR3 sequences, roughly three fifths of which are singletons, and approximately 8.7% rests with the top ten. Treatment meaning: roughly ten-day PBMC culture with coronavirus spike peptide pools or control peptides (ViraFEST assay). This clonotype was counted only a few times. The antigen remains unidentified. This CDR3 contains 15 residues. Germline V CDR1 and CDR2: MNHEY, SMNVEV (reference sequence). V shed 5 bases and J 1 base; nucleotides not matched to a gene: 7.

This receptor was identified in a human donor who had recovered from COVID-19. The V gene is TRBV27, the J gene TRBJ2-7; TRBD2 aligns across 8 bases. The specimen sequenced was CD4+ T cells from blood, cultured in vitro. The CDR3 sequence is CASSTPSGGSYEQYF. The CDR3 region has the DNA TGTGCCAGCAGTACCCCCAGCGGGGGATCCTACGAGCAGTACTTC.